The following is a T cell receptor (beta chain) sequence with its context. There are 19 residues in the CDR3. V shed 1 base and J 0 bases; nucleotides not matched to a gene: 8. Germline V lookup: CDR1 GTSNPN, CDR2 SVGIG (reference sequence). Profiled with immunoSEQ multiplex PCR; TCRdb holds only in-frame clones, not every one. The sample lists about 88,000 clones, around 92% seen once, with about 0.26% in the top ten. This specimen comes from a study of technical replicates of blood from several donors. The chain joins TRBV30 to TRBJ2-1, with 14 bases that match TRBD2. The receptor was derived from a human donor in good health. Source material: T cells isolated from PBMCs. CDR3 protein: CAWSGTGTSGGSSYNEQFF. The CDR3 nucleotides read TGTGCCTGGAGTGGGACCGGGACTAGCGGGGGTAGCTCCTACAATGAGCAGTTCTTC.